The 28 T cell receptor beta chains reported below all come from one sample, sequenced in a study of cytomegalovirus exposure and HLA in healthy donors. The PCR contained 60 Vbeta and 13 Jbeta primers. Sequencing used immunoSEQ multiplex PCR; TCRdb keeps in-frame clones, though not all of them. This table has roughly 100,000 clones, under 85% appearing once. Sequencing used PBMCs. The receptor source for this set is a man aged 35-49 years in good health and CMV-seronegative.

The genes are TRBV28 and TRBJ1-2; tentative D call: TRBD1 (6 bases). The CDR3 runs 18 residues. Trimming took 1 base from V and 3 from J, leaving 21 bases between them. Germline CDR1 reads MDHEN; CDR2 reads SYDVKM. The CDR3, as DNA: TGTGCCAGCAGTTTATCGTATATTCACAGGGTTCAAGACTATGGCTACACCTTC. As protein: CASSLSYIHRVQDYGYTF.

This clone was seen at least ten times. As DNA, the CDR3 is TGTGCCAGCAGCTTAAAATCTGGGACAAACTATGGCTACACCTTC. Encoded protein: CASSLKSGTNYGYTF. This rearrangement joins TRBV7-2 to TRBJ1-2, with a tentative D call TRBD1 (6 bases). The CDR3 spans 15 residues. The germline CDR1 and CDR2 sequences are SGHTA and FQGNSA. Between the trimmed V and J ends, which lost 2 bases and 2 bases, there was a span of 12 bases. Based on the CDR3 plus reference TRBV7-2 and TRBJ1-2, the full variable domain is GAGVSQSPSNKVTEKGKDVELRCDPISGHTALYWYRQSLGQGLEFLIYFQGNSAPDKSGLPSDRFSAERTGGSVSTLTIQRTQQEDSAVYLCASSLKSGTNYGYTFGSGTRLTVV.

Turning to this clone: Other DNA sequences in this specimen translate into the identical CDR3. The CDR3 reads CASSSTGYSNQPQHF. CDR3 DNA sequence: TGTGCCAGCAGTTCGACAGGGTATAGCAATCAGCCCCAGCATTTT. This chain joins TRBV6-5 and TRBJ1-5, with 7 nucleotides matching TRBD1. The CDR3 is 15 amino acids. After removal of 4 bases from V and 0 bases from J, the junction contained 3 bases not matched to a gene. Germline values: CDR1 MNHEY, CDR2 SVGAGI.

This clone occurred a few times. The rearrangement uses TRBV5-6 and TRBJ2-2; the match to TRBD2 covers 7 bases. V lost 2 bases and J lost 0; bases outside the gene matches: 1. Looked up from germline, CDR1 is SGHDT and CDR2 is YYEEEE. This CDR3 contains 15 residues. The CDR3 spells CASSLAGSNTGELFF. DNA for the CDR3: TGTGCCAGCAGCTTAGCGGGATCGAACACCGGGGAGCTGTTTTTT.

The DNA of the CDR3 is TGTGCCAGCGGCGGACAGGGAAATAGCAATCAGCCCCAGCATTTT. Residues: CASGGQGNSNQPQHF. The chain couples TRBV19 to TRBJ1-5; 8 bases match TRBD1. The CDR3 is 15 amino acids. The germline V gene has CDR1 LNHDA and CDR2 SQIVND (reference sequence). V was pared by 9 bases and J by 0 bases, with 7 bases of the junction left unmatched.

This chain connects TRBV28 to TRBJ2-7, with TRBD1 as a possible D gene (6 bases). V gave up 10 bases and J gave up 0 bases, with 19 bases separating them. The CDR3 contains 15 residues. Germline loops: CDR1 MDHEN, CDR2 SYDVKM. The CDR3: CATAPRGLSSYEQYF. CDR3 in DNA: TGTGCCACTGCCCCGAGGGGGTTAAGCTCCTACGAGCAGTACTTC.

The CDR3 is CASSPRDRDNEQYF. The CDR3 DNA follows: TGCGCCAGCAGCCCCCGCGACAGGGACAACGAGCAGTACTTC. The gene calls are TRBV5-1 and TRBJ2-7; TRBD1 matches at 7 bases. CDR1 and CDR2 (germline): SGHRS, YFSETQ. V was pared by 4 bases and J by 5 bases, with 9 bases of the junction left unmatched. The CDR3 is made up of 14 amino acids.

V gene TRBV7-6 combines with J gene TRBJ2-1; D is possibly TRBD2 (5 bases). CDR3 length: 13 residues. V dropped 1 base and J dropped 9 bases, with 10 bases sitting between them. CDR1 SGHVS and CDR2 FNYEAQ come from the germline V gene. The CDR3 nucleotides read TGTGCCAGCAGCTTAGTGTCCGGGGTTGAGCAGTTCTTC. Protein product: CASSLVSGVEQFF.

The V and J genes are TRBV7-6 and TRBJ2-3; TRBD2 might be the D (5 bases). Per the germline V gene, CDR1 is SGHVS and CDR2 is FNYEAQ. V was pared by 6 bases and J by 4 bases, with 20 bases between. This CDR3 is 16 amino acids long. In DNA form, the CDR3 reads TGTGCCAGCAGTCCAAGGTGGGCTAGCACCGCAGATACGCAGTATTTT. Translated: CASSPRWASTADTQYF.

The chain employs TRBV14 and TRBJ2-1; TRBD1 agrees at 9 bases. Looked up from germline, CDR1 is SGHDN and CDR2 is FVKESK. The CDR3 totals 15 residues. The junction had 7 bases not matched to a gene; V was cut back by 2 bases and J by 8 bases. CDR3 sequence reads: CASSQLRDRAHEQFF. The CDR3 region has the DNA TGTGCCAGCAGCCAACTCCGGGACAGGGCCCATGAGCAGTTCTTC.

The chain employs TRBV30 and TRBJ2-1; 10 bases are a match to TRBD2. This CDR3 has 18 amino acids. Germline V gene lookup returns CDR1 GTSNPN and CDR2 SVGIG (reference sequence). Trimming at V came to 0 bases and at J to 7 bases, leaving 15 bases not matched to a gene. Here the CDR3 DNA reads TGTGCCTGGAGTGTACTATGGGGCCGCGGTAGCGGGAGGAATGAGCAGTTCTTC. It specifies CAWSVLWGRGSGRNEQFF. Supplemented by reference TRBV30 and TRBJ2-1, the full variable domain reads SQTIHQWPATLVQPVGSPLSLECTVEGTSNPNLYWYRQAAGRGLQLLFYSVGIGQISSEVPQNLSASRPQDRQFILSSKKLLLSDSGFYLCAWSVLWGRGSGRNEQFFGPGTRLTVL.

CDR3 in DNA: TGTGCCTGGAGTGGGGAGAGGGCGGGAAAACTGTTTTTT. Encoded protein: CAWSGERAGKLFF. The chain employs TRBV30 and TRBJ1-4, with D unclear. Per germline, CDR1 GTSNPN and CDR2 SVGIG (reference sequence). Trimming left V 1 base short and J 10 bases short, with 13 bases between. The CDR3 runs 13 residues.

The chain combines TRBV19 with TRBJ1-2; no clear D gene. Germline lookup yields CDR1 LNHDA and CDR2 SQIVND (reference sequence). V gave up 5 bases and J gave up 4 bases, with 5 bases separating them. The CDR3 has 11 amino acids. The CDR3 bases are TGTGCCAGTAGTCAGTTCTATGGCTACACCTTC. It yields the protein CASSQFYGYTF.

V gene TRBV28 combines with J gene TRBJ2-5; 10 positions match TRBD2. Gene TRBJ2-7 matches the end of the DNA better, so the J call may be wrong. The germline V gene encodes CDR1 MDHEN and CDR2 SYDVKM. The CDR3 runs to 15 residues. The CDR3 DNA reads as TGTGCCAGCAGTTTTTTCCAGCGGGGGGGTTACGAGCAGTACTTC. It encodes CASSFFQRGGYEQYF.

This clone was seen a handful of times. The rearrangement joins TRBV9 to TRBJ2-5; TRBD1 might be the D (7 bases). The germline V gene has CDR1 SGDLS and CDR2 YYNGEE. The CDR3 has 16 amino acids. V was trimmed by 4 bases and J by 5 bases, leaving 21 bases between them. The CDR3 DNA sequence: TGTGCCAGCAGCCCTCATGGAGGGGGCCTCGTGGAGACCCAGTACTTC. Protein: CASSPHGGGLVETQYF.

The J gene is TRBJ2-7, the V gene TRBV4-1; 7 bases map to TRBD2. V was pared by 1 base and J by 0 bases, with 6 bases of the junction left unmatched. The CDR3 is 16 amino acids. Germline lookup yields CDR1 MGHRA and CDR2 YSYEKL. CDR3 in DNA: TGCGCCAGCAGCCAAGTTCCCAGCGGGGCCTCCTACGAGCAGTACTTC. This sequence encodes CASSQVPSGASYEQYF.

The genes are TRBV21-1 and TRBJ2-2; the table calls TRBD2, which could not be checked here. TRBV21-1 is a listed pseudogene. The CDR3 loop spans 17 amino acids. The CDR3 sequence is CASTQFTGLGYTGELFF. In DNA, the CDR3 is TGTGCCAGCACCCAGTTTACAGGACTAGGATACACCGGGGAGCTGTTTTTT.

In this sample, this clone turned up once. This chain links TRBV7-2 with TRBJ1-5, with D possibly being TRBD1 (6 bases). The CDR3 is 15 residues long. Trimming pared 0 bases from V and 2 bases from J, leaving 8 bases between. Germline assignment: CDR1 SGHTA and CDR2 FQGNSA. Written as DNA, the CDR3 is TGTGCCAGCAGCTTAGCGTCAGGGGGCAATCAGCCCCAGCATTTT. Protein product: CASSLASGGNQPQHF.

By sample fraction, this clone is large. The chain recombines TRBV6-4 with TRBJ2-3; 10 bases are shared with TRBD1. The CDR3 has 15 amino acids. CDR1 is MRHNA and CDR2 is SNTAGT in the germline V gene. V shed 6 bases and J 1 base; nucleotides not matched to a gene: 4. The chain's CDR3 is CASSAGTGGTDTQYF. As DNA, the CDR3 is TGTGCCAGCAGCGCCGGGACAGGGGGCACAGATACGCAGTATTTT.

This rearrangement joins TRBV11-3 to TRBJ2-7, with D perhaps TRBD1 (6 bases). Between the trimmed V and J ends, which lost 5 bases and 3 bases, there was a span of 14 bases. Germline V CDR1 and CDR2: SGHNT, YENEEA. CDR3 length equals 14 residues. The CDR3 loop is CASSPPDRLYEQYF. CDR3 DNA sequence: TGTGCCAGCAGCCCCCCGGACAGACTCTACGAGCAGTACTTC.

In this sample, this clone turned up a few times. This chain connects TRBV7-9 to TRBJ1-2, with D perhaps matching TRBD1 (5 bases). CDR1 is SEHNR, CDR2 FQNEAQ, per germline (reference sequence). This CDR3 has 15 amino acids. V lost 1 base to trimming and J lost 7 bases, with 16 bases between them. CDR3: CASSLERAGPLGYTF. The CDR3 DNA reads TGTGCCAGCAGCTTAGAGCGGGCGGGGCCCCTTGGCTACACCTTC. Full variable domain (missing parts from reference TRBV7-9 and TRBJ1-2): DTGVSQNPRHKITKRGQNVTFRCDPISEHNRLYWYRQTLGQGPEFLTYFQNEAQLEKSRLLSDRFSAERPKGSFSTLEIQRTEQGDSAMYLCASSLERAGPLGYTFGSGTRLTVV.

The chain has TRBV4-2 and TRBJ2-1, with D tentatively TRBD2 (6 bases). Germline CDR1 and CDR2: LGHNA and YNFKEQ. Trimming cost V 1 base and J 0 bases, with 10 bases left between them. This CDR3 comprises 16 residues. CDR3 protein: CASSQGGVDSYNEQFF. CDR3 coding DNA: TGTGCCAGCAGCCAAGGCGGGGTGGACTCCTACAATGAGCAGTTCTTC.

This chain connects TRBV27 to TRBJ1-5; TRBD1 agrees at 7 bases. This CDR3 contains 14 residues. Germline CDR1 and CDR2: MNHEY and SMNVEV (reference sequence). J lost 4 bases, V lost 4 bases, and 4 bases had no gene match. The DNA for the CDR3 is TGTGCCAGCAGTTCGTTGACAGGGAATCAGCCCCAGCATTTT. Translation: CASSSLTGNQPQHF.

The rearrangement joins TRBV4-1 to TRBJ2-7; D may be TRBD2 (6 bases). This CDR3 spans 16 amino acids. The germline V gene has CDR1 MGHRA and CDR2 YSYEKL. Trimming cost V 1 base and J 3 bases, with 16 bases left between them. The CDR3 protein is CASSQGPAGNNYEQYF. The CDR3 DNA reads TGCGCCAGCAGCCAAGGACCGGCGGGGAACAACTACGAGCAGTACTTC.

The chain has TRBV10-3 and TRBJ1-3; possibly TRBD1 for D (5 bases). The CDR3 runs to 16 residues. V dropped 9 bases and J dropped 2 bases, with 20 bases sitting between them. Looked up from germline, CDR1 is ENHRY and CDR2 is SYGVKD. The CDR3 reads CAIGPQTGGTGNTIYF. CDR3 DNA: TGTGCCATAGGTCCCCAAACAGGTGGAACTGGAAACACCATATATTTT.

J is TRBJ2-6 and V is TRBV5-1; D unclear. The V end was cut by 1 base, the J end by 2 bases, with 10 bases between. Germline V gene data show CDR1 as SGHRS and CDR2 as YFSETQ. This CDR3 has 16 residues. The CDR3 sequence: CASSLHTQTGANVLTF. The DNA of the CDR3 is TGCGCCAGCAGCTTGCACACACAGACTGGGGCCAACGTCCTGACTTTC. The complete variable domain, with remaining parts taken from reference TRBV5-1 and TRBJ2-6, reads KAGVTQTPRYLIKTRGQQVTLSCSPISGHRSVSWYQQTPGQGLQFLFEYFSETQRNKGNFPGRFSGRQFSNSRSEMNVSTLELGDSALYLCASSLHTQTGANVLTFGAGSRLTVL.

This chain links TRBV5-6 with TRBJ2-3; 12 bases align to TRBD2. This CDR3 contains 15 residues. J gave up 3 bases and V 3 bases, and 2 bases lay outside the gene matches. Germline CDR1 and CDR2: SGHDT and YYEEEE. The CDR3: CASSSLAGGTDTQYF. CDR3 nucleotide sequence: TGTGCCAGCAGCTCACTAGCGGGAGGAACAGATACGCAGTATTTT. Combining the CDR3 with reference TRBV5-6 and TRBJ2-3 gives the whole variable domain DAGVTQSPTHLIKTRGQQVTLRCSPKSGHDTVSWYQQALGQGPQFIFQYYEEEERQRGNFPDRFSGHQFPNYSSELNVNALLLGDSALYLCASSSLAGGTDTQYFGPGTRLTVL.

This clone came up a few times. This rearrangement joins TRBV28 to TRBJ2-6; possible D gene TRBD1, 6 bases. V lost 6 bases, J lost 1 base, and 10 bases lay in between. Germline values: CDR1 MDHEN, CDR2 SYDVKM. This CDR3 is built from 15 residues. The CDR3 bases are TGTGCCAGCAGCGACAGGATTTCTGGGGCCAACGTCCTGACTTTC. Translating it yields CASSDRISGANVLTF.